This TCR beta chain derives from a study of T cell repertoires in cytomegalovirus infection. With respect to this clonotype: Its antigen is unidentified.

TCRdb reprocessed the reads via MiXCR and lists one record per CDR3 protein. Of 900,000 to 950,000 distinct CDR3 sequences detected, approximately 33% appear once; the ten largest clones hold around an eighth. The CDR3 consists of 14 residues. Germline V gene lookup returns CDR1 MNHNS and CDR2 SASEGT. V was clipped by 5 bases and J by 7 bases, with 15 bases between them. Here the sequenced sample was cultured CD8+ T cells from PBMCs, taken from culture after CMV antigen stimulation. This clonotype was obtained from a human donor in good health (CMV status not recorded). Some clones in this sample may be carry-over from other donors' samples. The rearrangement uses TRBV6-1 and TRBJ1-5; D ambiguous. The CDR3 nucleotides are TGTGCCAGCAGTCCGTTGGTGGGTTCCCAGCCCCAGCATTTT. Translating gives CASSPLVGSQPQHF.